What follows are 24 T cell receptor beta chains derived from one specimen sequenced in a study of shared clonotypes between healthy human individuals. This table comes from immunoSEQ multiplex PCR, and its TCRdb copy is limited to in-frame clones, with some not included. The sample yields hundreds of thousands of clones, about four fifths seen once. Sequencing was done on a sample of PBMCs. The receptors come from a woman in her 40s in good health. Some clones in this sample may be carry-over from other donors' samples.

The chain is built from TRBV19 and TRBJ2-2, with D possibly matching TRBD2 (5 bases). CDR3 length: 15 residues. Trimming took off 8 bases at V and 1 base at J, with 14 bases between the two ends. From germline, CDR1 is LNHDA and CDR2 SQIVND (reference sequence). DNA for the CDR3: TGTGCCAGTGCCCCGGGGTCGGGGAACACCGGGGAGCTGTTTTTT. Its translation is CASAPGSGNTGELFF.

The CDR3 reads CASSITRDTGELFF. CDR3 DNA sequence: TGTGCCAGTAGTATCACTAGAGACACCGGGGAGCTGTTTTTT. This sequence joins TRBV19 and TRBJ2-2, with D possibly matching TRBD2 (5 bases). Trimming took 3 bases from V and 3 from J, leaving 8 bases between them. Germline lookup yields CDR1 LNHDA and CDR2 SQIVND (reference sequence). The CDR3 runs 14 residues.

The chain combines TRBV30 with TRBJ2-7; 8 bases agree with TRBD1. This CDR3 spans 16 amino acids. Germline loops: CDR1 GTSNPN, CDR2 SVGIG (reference sequence). Trimming removed 4 bases from V and 0 bases from J; junction bases left unmatched: 11. This CDR3 reads CAWTPARTGSSYEQYF. As DNA, the CDR3 is TGTGCCTGGACCCCCGCCCGGACAGGGAGCTCCTACGAGCAGTACTTC.

This clone was detected many times. The V and J genes are TRBV18 and TRBJ2-7; unclear D gene. Germline V gives CDR1 KGHSH, CDR2 LQKENI. Trimming took 4 bases from V and 3 from J, leaving 7 bases between them. The CDR3 is made up of 12 amino acids. The CDR3 nucleotides are TGTGCCAGCTCACTTACAAACTACGAGCAGTACTTC. This sequence encodes CASSLTNYEQYF.

The V call is TRBV2, the J call TRBJ2-3, with 8 bases matching TRBD1. Germline V gene data show CDR1 as SNHLY and CDR2 as FYNNEI. V dropped 5 bases and J dropped 2; count of bases not matched to a gene: 6. This CDR3 is built from 15 residues. The CDR3: CASSQHRGSTDTQYF. CDR3 bases: TGTGCCAGCAGTCAGCACAGGGGGTCCACAGATACGCAGTATTTT.

The genes are TRBV18 and TRBJ2-7, with 9 bases identical to TRBD2. CDR1 is KGHSH, CDR2 LQKENI, per germline. The CDR3 runs 15 residues. J lost 0 bases, V lost 8 bases, and 8 bases had no gene match. This chain's CDR3 is CASALAGTSSYEQYF. CDR3 coding DNA: TGTGCCAGCGCGCTAGCGGGGACAAGCTCCTACGAGCAGTACTTC.

The J gene is TRBJ1-2, the V gene TRBV5-4; D gene ambiguous. Germline lookup yields CDR1 SGHNT and CDR2 YYREEE (reference sequence). The CDR3 totals 15 residues. V dropped 3 bases and J dropped 3 bases, with 15 bases sitting between them. The chain's CDR3 is CASSSNLKGDYGYTF. Written as DNA, the CDR3 is TGTGCCAGCAGCTCCAATCTAAAAGGAGACTATGGCTACACCTTC.

V and J are TRBV19 and TRBJ1-3; D is ambiguous. From germline, CDR1 is LNHDA and CDR2 SQIVND (reference sequence). V shed 3 bases and J shed 0 bases, with 6 bases lying between them. The CDR3 spans 14 residues. The CDR3 sequence: CASSIGSSGNTIYF. Written as DNA, the CDR3 is TGTGCCAGTAGTATCGGGAGCTCTGGAAACACCATATATTTT. The full variable domain, its missing parts supplied by reference TRBV19 and TRBJ1-3, is DGGITQSPKYLFRKEGQNVTLSCEQNLNHDAMYWYRQDPGQGLRLIYYSQIVNDFQKGDIAEGYSVSREKKESFPLTVTSAQKNPTAFYLCASSIGSSGNTIYFGEGSWLTVV.

The rearrangement joins TRBV6-1 to TRBJ2-2, with D hard to call. The length of the CDR3 is 10 residues. Trimming left V 5 bases short and J 7 bases short, with 2 bases between. The germline V gene encodes CDR1 MNHNS and CDR2 SASEGT. The CDR3: CASSFGELFF. CDR3 in DNA: TGTGCCAGCAGTTTCGGGGAGCTGTTTTTT.

The chain couples TRBV28 to TRBJ2-1; possibly TRBD2 for D (5 bases). The CDR3 extends over 16 amino acids. Germline loops: CDR1 MDHEN, CDR2 SYDVKM. V lost 3 bases and J 0 bases, leaving 12 bases between the germline ends. The CDR3 protein is CASSFGLRPSYNEQFF. In DNA, the CDR3 is TGTGCCAGCAGTTTTGGACTCCGCCCCTCCTACAATGAGCAGTTCTTC.

The V call is TRBV4-3, the J call TRBJ1-1; 8 bases match TRBD1. The V gene end was trimmed by 6 bases and the J gene end by 3 bases; junction bases not matched to a gene: 6. Germline-derived CDR1 and CDR2 are LGHNA and YSLEER. The CDR3 consists of 14 residues. The CDR3 protein is CASSRQGWDTEAFF. Written as DNA, the CDR3 is TGCGCCAGCAGTCGACAGGGGTGGGACACTGAAGCTTTCTTT.

V gene TRBV14 combines with J gene TRBJ1-1; tentatively, D is TRBD1 (5 bases). CDR3 length: 13 amino acids. V was pared by 4 bases and J by 9 bases, with 15 bases between. Germline V CDR1 and CDR2: SGHDN, FVKESK. CDR3 protein: CASSPGLGDQAFF. The DNA for the CDR3 is TGTGCCAGCAGCCCGGGACTAGGGGACCAAGCTTTCTTT.

The gene calls are TRBV28 and TRBJ2-2; D is uncertain. This CDR3 is 15 amino acids long. Germline loops: CDR1 MDHEN, CDR2 SYDVKM. V shed 2 bases and J shed 0 bases, with 7 bases lying between them. CDR3 in amino acids: CASSLPTANTGELFF. The CDR3 DNA follows: TGTGCCAGCAGTTTACCTACAGCGAACACCGGGGAGCTGTTTTTT. Using reference TRBV28 and TRBJ2-2 for the parts outside the CDR3, the full variable domain is DVKVTQSSRYLVKRTGEKVFLECVQDMDHENMFWYRQDPGLGLRLIYFSYDVKMKEKGDIPEGYSVSREKKERFSLILESASTNQTSMYLCASSLPTANTGELFFGEGSRLTVL.

The chain has TRBV28 and TRBJ1-2; no reliable D call. The CDR3 length is 12 residues. The germline V gene has CDR1 MDHEN and CDR2 SYDVKM. Trimming removed 2 bases from V and 8 bases from J, with 9 bases in between. The CDR3 nucleotides read TGTGCCAGCAGTTTAACGAGTGGCGGCTACACCTTC. It codes for CASSLTSGGYTF.

This clone was seen more than once but under ten times. The rearrangement joins TRBV6-4 to TRBJ2-3, with D maybe TRBD1 (5 bases). This CDR3 is built from 15 residues. With 2 bases removed from V and 2 bases from J, the gap between germline ends came to 11 bases. The germline CDR1 and CDR2 sequences are MRHNA and SNTAGT. The CDR3 is CASSDGASPTDTQYF. The CDR3 bases are TGTGCCAGCAGTGACGGGGCTTCACCCACAGATACGCAGTATTTT.

V is TRBV4-1 and J is TRBJ1-1; 7 nucleotides line up with TRBD1. The germline V gene encodes CDR1 MGHRA and CDR2 YSYEKL. The CDR3 extends over 19 amino acids. The V gene end was trimmed by 0 bases and the J gene end by 6 bases; junction bases not matched to a gene: 19. The CDR3 spells CASSQERAGGLGRNSEAFF. DNA of the CDR3: TGCGCCAGCAGCCAAGAACGGGCAGGGGGTCTGGGGAGGAATTCTGAAGCTTTCTTT.

The chain carries TRBV11-1 and TRBJ2-5; tentative D call: TRBD2 (6 bases). Germline V gene sequence: CDR1 SGHAT, CDR2 FQDESV (reference sequence). Trimming cost V 5 bases and J 1 base, with 11 bases left between them. The CDR3 runs 14 residues. The CDR3 DNA is TGTGCCAGCAGCCGGGGGTATGGCCAAGAGACCCAGTACTTC. Translating it yields CASSRGYGQETQYF.

This chain joins TRBV6-1 and TRBJ2-1; 9 bases line up with TRBD2. The V gene end was trimmed by 3 bases and the J gene end by 2 bases; junction bases not matched to a gene: 5. Germline lookup yields CDR1 MNHNS and CDR2 SASEGT. The length of the CDR3 is 16 residues. The DNA for the CDR3 is TGTGCCAGCAGTGAGAGTAGCGGGAGCCCCTACAATGAGCAGTTCTTC. As protein: CASSESSGSPYNEQFF.

The chain employs TRBV15 and TRBJ2-3; TRBD2 is a possible D gene (5 bases). The V gene's germline CDR1 is LNHNV and CDR2 YYDKDF (reference sequence). The CDR3 loop spans 15 amino acids. V lost 0 bases, J lost 4 bases, and 11 bases lay in between. CDR3: CATSRDTTTADTQYF. The DNA for the CDR3 is TGTGCCACCAGCAGAGACACGACTACGGCAGATACGCAGTATTTT.

This clone was detected only a few times. The chain is built from TRBV11-2 and TRBJ2-7, with D uncertain. The V and J ends lost 0 bases and 5 bases respectively, with 14 bases between them. Germline-derived CDR1 and CDR2 are SGHAT and FQNNGV. The CDR3 runs to 15 residues. CDR3 bases: TGTGCCAGCAGCTTAGACCTGGCCGGAGTAGACGAGCAGTACTTC. It encodes CASSLDLAGVDEQYF.

J is TRBJ2-1 and V is TRBV10-2, with 7 nucleotides matching TRBD2. The ends lost 2 bases at V and 8 bases at J; junction bases unmatched: 6. The CDR3 has 14 residues. The germline CDR1 and CDR2 sequences are WSHSY and SAAADI. CDR3 amino acids: CASSEETSSHEQFF. In DNA, the CDR3 is TGCGCCAGCAGTGAGGAGACTAGCTCCCATGAGCAGTTCTTC.

V is TRBV27 and J is TRBJ2-7, with 8 positions matching TRBD2. CDR3 size: 16 residues. Germline lookup yields CDR1 MNHEY and CDR2 SMNVEV (reference sequence). With V trimmed by 0 bases and J by 2 bases, 6 bases remained unmatched. This CDR3 is CASSLSPSGSAYEQYF. The DNA for the CDR3 is TGTGCCAGCAGTTTATCCCCTAGCGGGTCGGCCTACGAGCAGTACTTC.

This chain uses TRBV2 with TRBJ2-7, with D hard to call. This CDR3 is 13 amino acids long. Between the trimmed V and J ends, which lost 2 bases and 3 bases, there was a span of 8 bases. Per germline, CDR1 SNHLY and CDR2 FYNNEI. The CDR3 nucleotides read TGTGCCAGCAGTGAAAAACAGTTCTACGAGCAGTACTTC. Encoded protein: CASSEKQFYEQYF.

This clone was seen a few times. V and J are TRBV28 and TRBJ2-7; 8 bases line up with TRBD2. The CDR3 covers 15 residues. Germline V gene sequence: CDR1 MDHEN, CDR2 SYDVKM. The V segment lost 7 bases and the J segment 6 bases; nucleotides outside the gene matches: 14. The CDR3 nucleotides are TGTGCCAGCACCCCCCGGGAGCGGGAGTTAAGCGAGCAGTACTTC. Translation gives CASTPRERELSEQYF.